The 26 T cell receptor beta chains below all came from one sample that was sequenced in a study of radiation and T cells in renal cell carcinoma. Using immunoSEQ multiplex PCR, the repertoire was profiled, and TCRdb retains in-frame clones only, with some absent. The data contain about 130,000 clones, 85% to 90% of them singletons. Time point noted: blood 2 weeks post-SBRT. As for treatment: 15 Gy SBRT to primary tumor, nephrectomy 4 weeks later. Specimen: blood, collected from a patient whose treatment included radiotherapy and nephrectomy. The receptors here all came from a woman between 65 and 79 years old with renal cell carcinoma.

This clone was seen only once. The chain is built from TRBV21-1 and TRBJ2-1; the table gives TRBD2 as D, unverified against the DNA. TRBV21-1 is annotated as a pseudogene. The CDR3 sequence is 12 residues long. In DNA form, the CDR3 reads TGTGCCAGCAGCCCCCGCGACAATGAGCAGTTCTTC. Protein product: CASSPRDNEQFF.

The chain recombines TRBV6-1 with TRBJ1-2, with D maybe TRBD1 (5 bases). Germline loops: CDR1 MNHNS, CDR2 SASEGT. V was clipped by 8 bases and J by 8 bases, with 12 bases between them. The CDR3 consists of 11 residues. CDR3 bases: TGTGCCAGCGGGCGGGGGGACGGCTACACCTTC. It specifies CASGRGDGYTF.

The genes are TRBV27 and TRBJ2-1; TRBD2 agrees at 9 bases. The germline V gene has CDR1 MNHEY and CDR2 SMNVEV (reference sequence). The CDR3 has 15 residues. V dropped 3 bases and J dropped 6; count of bases not matched to a gene: 6. CDR3 residues: CASSFLSGGTNEQFF. CDR3 DNA sequence: TGTGCCAGCAGTTTTCTGAGCGGGGGGACCAATGAGCAGTTCTTC.

Comments on this clone: Other nucleotide sequences from this sample produce the same CDR3. The chain has TRBV9 and TRBJ1-6, with 10 bases aligning to TRBD1. The length of the CDR3 is 14 residues. J was trimmed by 7 bases and V by 4 bases; bases with no gene match: 2. The germline V gene encodes CDR1 SGDLS and CDR2 YYNGEE. CDR3 in amino acids: CASSPGQGNSPLHF. CDR3 sequence (DNA): TGTGCCAGCAGCCCGGGACAGGGGAATTCACCCCTCCACTTT.

This chain connects TRBV6-5 to TRBJ1-2; TRBD1 might be the D (6 bases). The CDR3 covers 14 residues. Germline-derived CDR1 and CDR2 are MNHEY and SVGAGI. V shed 0 bases and J shed 6 bases, with 11 bases lying between them. CDR3 sequence reads: CASSYSGQIDGYTF. The CDR3, as DNA: TGTGCCAGCAGTTACTCCGGACAGATAGATGGCTACACCTTC.

A few counts support this clone. The rearrangement joins TRBV4-3 to TRBJ2-6; 11 positions agree with TRBD1. The CDR3 contains 17 residues. J lost 4 bases, V lost 1 base, and 3 bases had no gene match. Germline V gene lookup returns CDR1 LGHNA and CDR2 YSLEER. This chain's CDR3 is CASSQGTGGEGANVLTF. The CDR3 DNA reads as TGCGCCAGCAGCCAAGGGACAGGGGGCGAAGGGGCCAACGTCCTGACTTTC.

The chain employs TRBV4-2 and TRBJ1-1, with D perhaps TRBD1 (6 bases). Germline V lookup: CDR1 LGHNA, CDR2 YNFKEQ. V lost 6 bases to trimming and J lost 4 bases, with 21 bases between them. The CDR3 length is 16 residues. The CDR3 DNA reads as TGTGCCAGCAGTTTTGACGGGGGCGCGAGGTCCACTGAAGCTTTCTTT. Its translation: CASSFDGGARSTEAFF.

This clone was seen more than once but under ten times. The CDR3 DNA reads TGTGCCAGCAGCAGAGGGACAGGGCCGAAAAAACTGTTTTTT. As protein: CASSRGTGPKKLFF. The chain uses TRBV27 and TRBJ1-4; TRBD1 agrees at 9 bases. This CDR3 has 14 residues. V gave up 6 bases and J gave up 9 bases; unmatched junction bases: 8. From germline, CDR1 is MNHEY and CDR2 SMNVEV (reference sequence).

J is TRBJ1-4 and V is TRBV5-1; D not resolved. Germline V gene lookup returns CDR1 SGHRS and CDR2 YFSETQ. V gave up 1 base and J gave up 6 bases, with 7 bases separating them. The CDR3 is made up of 13 amino acids. In DNA, the CDR3 is TGCGCCAGCAGCTTGAGGGCTGATGAAAAACTGTTTTTT. It translates to CASSLRADEKLFF. The full variable domain, with the rest looked up from reference TRBV5-1 and TRBJ1-4, is KAGVTQTPRYLIKTRGQQVTLSCSPISGHRSVSWYQQTPGQGLQFLFEYFSETQRNKGNFPGRFSGRQFSNSRSEMNVSTLELGDSALYLCASSLRADEKLFFGSGTQLSVL.

This chain connects TRBV5-8 to TRBJ2-7; D possibly uses TRBD1 or TRBD2 (5 bases each). The germline CDR1 and CDR2 sequences are SGHTS and YDEGEE. The CDR3 is 13 amino acids. V shed 5 bases and J shed 3 bases, with 12 bases lying between them. The CDR3 loop reads CASRRTGGYEQYF. Here the CDR3 DNA reads TGTGCCAGCAGACGGACTGGGGGCTACGAGCAGTACTTC.

In DNA, the CDR3 is TGTGCCACTTCCGGGACCCCTAACTATGGCTACACCTTC. It is translated as CATSGTPNYGYTF. The chain couples TRBV28 to TRBJ1-2, with a tentative D call TRBD1 (5 bases). The CDR3 consists of 13 residues. Trimming pared 10 bases from V and 0 bases from J, leaving 12 bases between. Germline CDR1 reads MDHEN; CDR2 reads SYDVKM.

CDR3 bases: TGTGCCAGCAGCTTAGATTCAGGACGGGGGGGCCTCGAGCAGTACTTC. This encodes CASSLDSGRGGLEQYF. This sequence joins TRBV11-2 and TRBJ2-7; 8 bases map to TRBD2. Germline-derived CDR1 and CDR2 are SGHAT and FQNNGV. The CDR3 is made up of 16 amino acids. V was clipped by 0 bases and J by 6 bases; unmatched bases: 10.

This clone is a singleton in its sample. This rearrangement joins TRBV7-6 to TRBJ2-5; the match to TRBD2 covers 11 bases. CDR3 length: 18 residues. Per germline, CDR1 SGHVS and CDR2 FNYEAQ. The V gene end was trimmed by 1 base and the J gene end by 4 bases; junction bases not matched to a gene: 11. CDR3 sequence reads: CASSLGASGGPPTETQYF. DNA of the CDR3: TGTGCCAGCAGCTTAGGAGCTAGCGGGGGGCCACCGACAGAGACCCAGTACTTC.

This clone was seen a few times. The chain is built from TRBV4-1 and TRBJ2-1, with TRBD2 matching over 7 bases. The CDR3 contains 15 residues. The V segment lost 1 base and the J segment 7 bases; nucleotides outside the gene matches: 7. Germline CDR1 MGHRA, CDR2 YSYEKL. CDR3 sequence: CASSQAQTGGNEQFF. The CDR3 DNA reads TGCGCCAGCAGCCAAGCCCAAACGGGGGGTAATGAGCAGTTCTTC.

The V call is TRBV7-2, the J call TRBJ1-5, with D unclear. V was clipped by 1 base and J by 5 bases, with 6 bases between them. The CDR3 has 13 residues. Germline V gene data show CDR1 as SGHTA and CDR2 as FQGNSA. In DNA form, the CDR3 reads TGTGCCAGCAGCTTAGTTTCGGATCAGCCCCAGCATTTT. Encoded protein: CASSLVSDQPQHF.

The chain employs TRBV7-3 and TRBJ1-2; TRBD1 matches 7 bases. This CDR3 comprises 15 residues. From germline, CDR1 is SGHTA and CDR2 FQGTGA. V gave up 5 bases and J gave up 1 base; unmatched junction bases: 7. Here the CDR3 reads CASSPGTANNYGYTF. The CDR3 DNA is TGTGCCAGCAGCCCGGGGACAGCGAATAACTATGGCTACACCTTC.

The rearrangement uses TRBV30 and TRBJ1-2, with 7 nucleotides matching TRBD1. Unmatched junction bases numbered 5, after V lost 2 bases and J lost 2 bases. Looked up from germline, CDR1 is GTSNPN and CDR2 is SVGIG (reference sequence). The length of the CDR3 is 14 residues. The CDR3 here is CAWSRQGSNYGYTF. CDR3 DNA: TGTGCCTGGAGTAGACAGGGATCCAACTATGGCTACACCTTC.

V and J are TRBV5-1 and TRBJ2-7; 7 positions agree with TRBD1. V shed 5 bases, J shed 2 bases, and the junction held 7 bases outside the gene matches. This CDR3 comprises 14 residues. The germline V gene has CDR1 SGHRS and CDR2 YFSETQ. CDR3 residues: CASRAGTAPYEQYF. The CDR3 coding sequence is TGCGCCAGCAGGGCCGGGACAGCCCCCTACGAGCAGTACTTC.

V and J are TRBV7-2 and TRBJ2-7, with a weak D call TRBD1 (5 bases). This CDR3 has 15 amino acids. The germline V gene encodes CDR1 SGHTA and CDR2 FQGNSA. Trimming removed 2 bases at V and 6 bases at J, with 17 bases between. In DNA, the CDR3 is TGTGCCAGCAGCTTATCATTCGGTAGGGGTGGCGAGCAGTACTTC. It is translated as CASSLSFGRGGEQYF.

The J gene is TRBJ2-7, the V gene TRBV27, with no clear D. Germline assignment: CDR1 MNHEY and CDR2 SMNVEV (reference sequence). CDR3 size: 12 residues. V dropped 2 bases and J dropped 4 bases, with 6 bases sitting between them. The CDR3 region is CASSLAGYEQYF. The CDR3 region has the DNA TGTGCCAGCAGTTTAGCAGGTTACGAGCAGTACTTC.

The rearrangement joins TRBV11-2 to TRBJ2-7; TRBD1 matches at 7 bases. The V and J ends lost 1 base and 2 bases, in that order; junction bases with no gene match: 5. The germline gives CDR1 SGHAT, CDR2 FQNNGV. The CDR3 totals 15 residues. The CDR3 DNA is TGTGCCAGCAGCTTAGCCGACAGGGTAACCTACGAGCAGTACTTC. This codes for CASSLADRVTYEQYF.

The chain uses TRBV5-4 and TRBJ2-3; D unresolved. Per germline, CDR1 SGHNT and CDR2 YYREEE (reference sequence). This CDR3 comprises 15 residues. V was clipped by 1 base and J by 1 base, with 10 bases between them. Here the CDR3 DNA reads TGTGCCAGCAGCTTGCTTGGGTCTGGCACAGATACGCAGTATTTT. Translation: CASSLLGSGTDTQYF. The whole variable domain, remainder taken from reference TRBV5-4 and TRBJ2-3, is ETGVTQSPTHLIKTRGQQVTLRCSSQSGHNTVSWYQQALGQGPQFIFQYYREEENGRGNFPPRFSGLQFPNYSSELNVNALELDDSALYLCASSLLGSGTDTQYFGPGTRLTVL.

CDR3 coding DNA: TGCGCCAGCAGCGCGTTCCGGGACAGGGACAACACCATATATTTT. It encodes CASSAFRDRDNTIYF. V and J are TRBV5-1 and TRBJ1-3, with 9 bases lining up with TRBD1. The V gene end was trimmed by 4 bases and the J gene end by 7 bases; junction bases not matched to a gene: 9. Per germline, CDR1 SGHRS and CDR2 YFSETQ. The CDR3 is 15 residues long.

The chain is built from TRBV19 and TRBJ1-1; D remains unclear. Between the trimmed V and J ends, which lost 5 bases and 5 bases, there was a span of 12 bases. The CDR3 runs to 13 residues. Germline loops: CDR1 LNHDA, CDR2 SQIVND (reference sequence). Here the CDR3 reads CASSPTALTEAFF. As DNA, the CDR3 is TGTGCCAGTAGTCCAACAGCGTTGACTGAAGCTTTCTTT.

This chain joins TRBV27 and TRBJ1-4, with 11 bases that match TRBD1. CDR3 length: 17 residues. V gave up 2 bases and J gave up 0 bases; unmatched junction bases: 2. CDR1 MNHEY and CDR2 SMNVEV come from the germline V gene (reference sequence). CDR3 nucleotides: TGTGCCAGCAGTTTACTGGGACAGGGGGCAACTAATGAAAAACTGTTTTTT. Residues: CASSLLGQGATNEKLFF.

The rearrangement links TRBV4-3 to TRBJ2-3; D may correspond to TRBD1 or TRBD2 (5 bases each). Germline assignment: CDR1 LGHNA and CDR2 YSLEER. This CDR3 has 17 residues. Deletions cut 0 bases from V and 2 bases from J, with 15 bases between. The CDR3: CASSQDLGAGNTDTQYF. CDR3 nucleotide sequence: TGCGCCAGCAGCCAAGATCTCGGGGCAGGCAACACAGATACGCAGTATTTT.